This TCR beta chain appears in the sequencing data of a study of vaccination and CD4 T cells after COVID-19. Study observations and caveats: Looking at convalescent patients, a median roughly 83% of reactive clones were present only post-vaccination.

Time point indicated: late sampling 161 to 241 days after vaccination in three convalescent patients. Indicated treatment: approximately 9-day PBMC culture with coronavirus spike peptide pools or control peptides (ViraFEST assay). ViraFEST stimulated the growth of antigen-specific T cells using peptide pools and subsequently profiled their TCRs by sequencing. IL-2 at roughly 9.2 IU/ml and peptide pools at about 9.5 ug/ml were added to PBMCs cultured at roughly 2.1 million per well. Half of the medium was exchanged for fresh IL-2 medium, first on day 3 and then on day 7. CDR1 is DFQATT, CDR2 SNEGSKA, per germline (reference sequence). The CDR3 is 15 residues long. V was shortened by 5 bases and J by 3 bases, with 18 bases between the two germline ends. Sequenced with the Oncomine TCR Beta short-read assay was DNA taken from cultured CD4+ T cells. TCRdb fed the PCR reads into MiXCR, producing one record per CDR3 protein. The table has approximately 24,000 distinct CDR3 sequences, 28% seen once.

A note on this clonotype: Its antigen is still unknown.

The source material was CD4+ T cells from blood, cultured in vitro, sampled about 7 months after SARS-CoV-2 vaccination. The rearrangement links TRBV20-1 to TRBJ2-3, with D perhaps assigned TRBD1 or TRBD2 (7 bases each). This TCR came from a human donor who had recovered from COVID-19. The CDR3 region is CSAGLQGRGTDTQYF. DNA of the CDR3: TGCAGTGCTGGACTACAGGGGAGGGGTACAGATACGCAGTATTTT.